This T cell receptor (beta chain) was identified during a study of T-cell reconstitution after alpha-beta-depleted transplantation in children. The study, taken as a whole, reports: Newly produced T cells mostly provided counts and TCRbeta diversity after one year, as hyperexpanded clones declined. Alpha-beta T cells present about two months after transplant were reported to originate from several hundred expanded graft clones. Some patients' high day-60 TCRbeta diversity was attributed to recipient cells surviving conditioning.

Unique molecular identifiers featured in how the TCRbeta library was prepared. TCRdb called the PCR reads again in MiXCR, with one record for every CDR3 protein. The profile shows about 980,000 distinct CDR3 sequences, roughly 31% of them singletons. The CDR3 sequence is 15 residues long. The V end lost 6 bases, the J end lost 3 bases, and 18 bases lay between the germline ends. This clonotype was seen a handful of times. Its antigen is not identified. This chain joins TRBV12-3 or TRBV12-4 and TRBJ2-7, with D uncertain. This TCR came from a boy under two years old who had a stem cell transplant for SCID, so the T cells may come from the graft donor. The starting material was PBMCs, mostly from graft donor cells, obtained 360 days after TCRalphabeta/CD19-depleted stem cell transplant. Here the CDR3 reads CASSPGYGRVYEQYF. CDR3 DNA: TGTGCCAGCAGCCCCGGATATGGTAGGGTCTACGAGCAGTACTTC.